This T cell receptor (beta chain) was captured in a study of a mutant IDH1 vaccine in newly diagnosed glioma. Study in general: Beginning 4-6 weeks after radiotherapy alone, or with temozolomide cycles, vaccination took place. Males made up 62.5% and females roughly 40% of treated patients, whose mean age was about 41 years.

TCRdb keeps only in-frame clones here, not all; method: immunoSEQ multiplex PCR. The data show some 42,000 clones, with around 82% seen just once and around 19% held by the top ten. Comments on this clone: What it binds is not known.

As for time point: week 47, end of study. The vaccine gave 300 ug of a 20-mer mutant IDH1 peptide subcutaneously per dose. There were new WHO grade 3 or 4 astrocytomas in the donors, and these were IDH1-mutant and ATRX-lost. Overall study findings and caveats: With respect to changes in top peripheral T cell clonotypes, pseudoprogression seemed unrelated.

There are 16 residues in the CDR3. Trimming removed 2 bases from V and 4 bases from J; junction bases left unmatched: 6. Germline assignment: CDR1 SGHRS and CDR2 YFSETQ. This sequence originates from a young man with glioma. Some clones in this sample may be carry-over from other donors' samples. The sequences come from PBMCs, collected from a glioma patient whose treatment included an IDH1 peptide vaccine. V is TRBV5-1 and J is TRBJ2-5; TRBD1 matches 12 bases. Here the CDR3 DNA reads TGCGCCAGCAGCTTCTCCGGGACAGGGGGCGGAGAGACCCAGTACTTC. Translated: CASSFSGTGGGETQYF. The full variable domain, completed using reference TRBV5-1 and TRBJ2-5, is KAGVTQTPRYLIKTRGQQVTLSCSPISGHRSVSWYQQTPGQGLQFLFEYFSETQRNKGNFPGRFSGRQFSNSRSEMNVSTLELGDSALYLCASSFSGTGGGETQYFGPGTRLLVL.